This T cell receptor beta chain was identified during a study of T cell repertoires in cytomegalovirus infection. Turning to the study itself: Public TCR beta signatures provided an indication of both CMV infection and a matching HLA type.

This clonotype occurred a few times. The antigen is not known. Trimming pared 1 base from V and 7 bases from J, leaving 13 bases between. This CDR3 has 14 amino acids. TCRdb re-called the reads through MiXCR, storing one row per CDR3 protein. The table has 750,000 to 900,000 distinct CDR3 sequences, almost 30% seen once; the top ten hold around 12%. Findings of the study overall: Clonotypes of TCR beta that were HLA-C-restricted and CMV-specific dominated the ex vivo response.

The sequence was obtained from a human donor in good health (CMV status not recorded). Some clones in this sample may be carry-over from other donors' samples. The sequenced sample was cultured CD8+ T cells from PBMCs, obtained from culture after CMV antigen stimulation. The V gene is TRBV12-3 or TRBV12-4, the J gene TRBJ1-2, with D perhaps TRBD1 (5 bases). The CDR3 here is CASSLVHRKGGYTF. CDR3 nucleotide sequence: TGTGCCAGCAGTTTAGTCCACAGGAAGGGTGGCTACACCTTC.